This TCR beta chain was profiled in a study of cytotoxic CD8 clonotypes in ibrutinib-treated CLL. Study background: Treatment had run for a median around eleven months, range 6 to 36, when response samples were taken. Productive templates per sample averaged roughly 250,000; productive rearrangements, some 99,000. Overall study findings and caveats: In sustained-remission versus progressing patients, sampling times differed. Measured clonality at baseline was greater than in age-matched healthy donors and tracked with circulating CD8+ T-cell counts.

TCRdb's copy holds only in-frame clones and misses some; the assay was immunoSEQ multiplex PCR. The sample yields some 130,000 clones, over 75% seen once. With respect to this clone: The target antigen is unknown.

With 1 base removed from V and 0 bases from J, the gap between germline ends came to 4 bases. The CDR3 loop spans 14 amino acids. Germline V lookup: CDR1 MDHEN, CDR2 SYDVKM. The sequencing used PBMCs, collected after 24 months of ibrutinib treatment. This receptor was taken from a human donor with chronic lymphocytic leukemia. The chain employs TRBV28 and TRBJ1-3; D call uncertain. CDR3 nucleotides: TGTGCCAGCAGTTTATCGACCTCTGGAAACACCATATATTTT. Protein sequence: CASSLSTSGNTIYF.